This T cell receptor beta chain originates from a study of beta chain features in type 1 diabetes. Study-level points and caveats: Junctions at VDJ sites from type 1 diabetes patients had fewer insertions and more deletions. A moderate, significant TCRB CDR3 shortening appeared in type 1 diabetes across four CD4+ subsets.

cDNA synthesis used the whole RNA isolate, giving expressed TCRB sequences. Measured with immunoSEQ multiplex PCR; TCRdb has only the in-frame clones, and not every one. The sample shows 100,000 to 150,000 clones, 17% of them seen only once. This clone was detected only a few times. Antigen: not known. V shed 7 bases and J shed 3 bases, with 10 bases lying between them. Per the germline V gene, CDR1 is MDHEN and CDR2 is SYDVKM. There are 12 residues in the CDR3. This TCR was sampled from a young man with type 1 diabetes. The chain employs TRBV28 and TRBJ2-7; a possible D gene is TRBD1 (6 bases). The material sequenced was central memory CD4+ T cells from blood. In DNA, the CDR3 is TGTGCCAGCAACCAGGGGCACTACGAGCAGTACTTC. Translation: CASNQGHYEQYF.